This TCR beta chain appears in the sequencing data of a study of shared clonotypes between healthy human individuals. Across the whole study: CD8 memory received one plate per donor, CD8 naive two, CD4 memory three and CD4 naive three.

Trimming removed 5 bases from V and 1 base from J, with 10 bases in between. This CDR3 has 14 amino acids. The germline V gene has CDR1 MNHEY and CDR2 SMNVEV (reference sequence). Deep was the level used in running the assay. Method: immunoSEQ multiplex PCR; TCRdb's copy keeps in-frame clones and lacks some. The table includes hundreds of thousands of clones, 96% detected once. The chain couples TRBV27 to TRBJ2-3; D gene unclear. The source of this sequence is a woman aged 25 to 39 in good health. The sequenced material came from naive CD4+ T cells sorted from blood. The subset is: CD45RA+ positively selected. The CDR3 here is CASSQTLGTDTQYF. For the CDR3, the DNA is TGTGCCAGCAGTCAGACGCTGGGCACAGATACGCAGTATTTT.